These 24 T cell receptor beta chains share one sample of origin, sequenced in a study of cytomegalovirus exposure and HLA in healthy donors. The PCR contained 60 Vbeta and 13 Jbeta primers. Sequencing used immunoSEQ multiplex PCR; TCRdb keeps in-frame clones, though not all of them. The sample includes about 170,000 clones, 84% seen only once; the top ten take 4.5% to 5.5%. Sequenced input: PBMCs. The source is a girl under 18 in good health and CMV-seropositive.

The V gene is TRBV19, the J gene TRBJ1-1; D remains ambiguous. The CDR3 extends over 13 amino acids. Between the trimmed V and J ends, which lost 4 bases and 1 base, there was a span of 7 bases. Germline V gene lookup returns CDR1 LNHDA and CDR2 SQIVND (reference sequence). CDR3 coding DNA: TGTGCCAGTAGTAGGGCTTGGAACACTGAAGCTTTCTTT. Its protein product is CASSRAWNTEAFF.

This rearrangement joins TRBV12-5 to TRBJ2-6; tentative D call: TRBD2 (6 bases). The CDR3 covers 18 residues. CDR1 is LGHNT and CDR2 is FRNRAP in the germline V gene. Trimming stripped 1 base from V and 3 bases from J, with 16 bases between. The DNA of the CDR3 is TGTGCTAGTGGTTTGGCCCGATCTGGGACTTTTGGGGCCAACGTCCTGACTTTC. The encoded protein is CASGLARSGTFGANVLTF.

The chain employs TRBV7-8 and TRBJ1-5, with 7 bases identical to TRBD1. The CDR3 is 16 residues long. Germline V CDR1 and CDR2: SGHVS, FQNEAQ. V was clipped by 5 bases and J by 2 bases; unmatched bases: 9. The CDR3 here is CASSKNRDRGNQPQHF. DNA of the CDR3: TGTGCCAGCAGCAAAAACCGGGACAGAGGCAATCAGCCCCAGCATTTT.

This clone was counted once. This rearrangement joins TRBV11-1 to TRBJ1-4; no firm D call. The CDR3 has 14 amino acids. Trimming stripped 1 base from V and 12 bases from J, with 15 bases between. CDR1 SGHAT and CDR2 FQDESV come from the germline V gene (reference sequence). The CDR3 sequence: CASSLDGRGSQLFF. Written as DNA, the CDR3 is TGTGCCAGCAGCTTAGACGGTCGGGGATCCCAACTGTTTTTT.

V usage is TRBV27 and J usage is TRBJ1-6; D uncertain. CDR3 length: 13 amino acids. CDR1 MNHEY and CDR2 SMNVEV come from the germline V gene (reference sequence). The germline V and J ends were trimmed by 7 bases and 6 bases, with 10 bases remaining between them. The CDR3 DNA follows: TGTGCCAGCACCCCACTGGTTAATTCACCCCTCCACTTT. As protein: CASTPLVNSPLHF.

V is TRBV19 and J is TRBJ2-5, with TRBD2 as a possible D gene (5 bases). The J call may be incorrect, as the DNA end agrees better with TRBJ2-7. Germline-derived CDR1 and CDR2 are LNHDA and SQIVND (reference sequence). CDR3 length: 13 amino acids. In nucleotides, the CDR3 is TGTGCCAGTTCCTCCGACCGGGGTGGCGAGCAGTACTTC. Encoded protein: CASSSDRGGEQYF.

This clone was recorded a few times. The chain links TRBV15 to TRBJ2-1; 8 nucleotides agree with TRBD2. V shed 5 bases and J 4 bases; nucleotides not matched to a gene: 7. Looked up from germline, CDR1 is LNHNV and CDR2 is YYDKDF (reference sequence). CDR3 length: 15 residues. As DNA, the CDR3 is TGTGCCACCAGCGCGCGGGGGGCAGAGTACAATGAGCAGTTCTTC. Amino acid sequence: CATSARGAEYNEQFF.

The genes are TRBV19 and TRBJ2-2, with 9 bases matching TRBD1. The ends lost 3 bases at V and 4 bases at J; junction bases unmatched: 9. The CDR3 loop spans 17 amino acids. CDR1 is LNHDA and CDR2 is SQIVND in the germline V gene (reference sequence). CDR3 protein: CASSMSRWTGVTGELFF. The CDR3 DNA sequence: TGTGCCAGTAGTATGAGTCGTTGGACAGGGGTCACCGGGGAGCTGTTTTTT.

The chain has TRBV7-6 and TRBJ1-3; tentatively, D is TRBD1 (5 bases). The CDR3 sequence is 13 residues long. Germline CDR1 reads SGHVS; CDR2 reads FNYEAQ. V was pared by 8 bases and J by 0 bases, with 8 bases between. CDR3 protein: CASSGVSGNTIYF. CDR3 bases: TGTGCCAGCTCGGGGGTCTCTGGAAACACCATATATTTT.

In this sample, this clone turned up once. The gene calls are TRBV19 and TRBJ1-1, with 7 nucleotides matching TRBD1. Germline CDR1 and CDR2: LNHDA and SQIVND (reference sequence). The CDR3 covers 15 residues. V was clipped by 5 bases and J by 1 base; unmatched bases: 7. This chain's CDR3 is CASSPWDSQNTEAFF. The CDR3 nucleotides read TGTGCCAGTAGTCCCTGGGACAGCCAGAACACTGAAGCTTTCTTT.

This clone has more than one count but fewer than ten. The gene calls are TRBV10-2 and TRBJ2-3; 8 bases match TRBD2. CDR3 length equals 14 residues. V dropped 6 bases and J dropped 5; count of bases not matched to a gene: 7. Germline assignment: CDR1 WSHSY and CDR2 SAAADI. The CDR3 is CASSTSGPRDTQYF. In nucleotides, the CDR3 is TGCGCCAGCAGCACTAGCGGACCGAGAGATACGCAGTATTTT.

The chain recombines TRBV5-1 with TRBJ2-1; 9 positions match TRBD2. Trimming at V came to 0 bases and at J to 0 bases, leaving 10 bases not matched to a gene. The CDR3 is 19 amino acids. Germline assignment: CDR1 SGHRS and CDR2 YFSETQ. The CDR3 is CASSLAETSGPSSYNEQFF. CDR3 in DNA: TGCGCCAGCAGCTTGGCCGAGACTAGCGGTCCGAGCTCCTACAATGAGCAGTTCTTC.

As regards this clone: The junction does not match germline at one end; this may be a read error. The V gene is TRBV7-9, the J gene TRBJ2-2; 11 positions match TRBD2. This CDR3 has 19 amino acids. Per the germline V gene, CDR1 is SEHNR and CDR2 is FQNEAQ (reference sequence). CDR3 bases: TGTGCCAGCAGCGTAGCCCTTCTAGCGGGGGGAACGAACACCGGGGAGCTGTTTTTT. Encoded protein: CASSVALLAGGTNTGELFF.

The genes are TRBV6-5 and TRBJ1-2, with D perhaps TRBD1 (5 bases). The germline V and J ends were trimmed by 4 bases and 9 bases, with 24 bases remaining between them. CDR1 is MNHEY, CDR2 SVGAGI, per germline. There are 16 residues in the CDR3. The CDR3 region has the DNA TGTGCCAGCAGTTCCACTGCCCCAGGGATATATGGTAGCTACACCTTC. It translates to CASSSTAPGIYGSYTF.

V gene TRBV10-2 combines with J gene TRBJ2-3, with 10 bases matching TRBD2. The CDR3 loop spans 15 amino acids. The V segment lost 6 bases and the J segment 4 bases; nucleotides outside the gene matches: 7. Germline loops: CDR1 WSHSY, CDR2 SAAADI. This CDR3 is CASSEAGGRADTQYF. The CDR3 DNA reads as TGCGCCAGCAGCGAAGCGGGGGGGCGAGCAGATACGCAGTATTTT.

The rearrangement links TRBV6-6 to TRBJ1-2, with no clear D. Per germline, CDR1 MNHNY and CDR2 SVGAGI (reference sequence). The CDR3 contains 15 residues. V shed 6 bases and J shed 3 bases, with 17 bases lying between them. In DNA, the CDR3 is TGTGCCAGCAGCCCTACTGCCGACGGAGACTATGGCTACACCTTC. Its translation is CASSPTADGDYGYTF.

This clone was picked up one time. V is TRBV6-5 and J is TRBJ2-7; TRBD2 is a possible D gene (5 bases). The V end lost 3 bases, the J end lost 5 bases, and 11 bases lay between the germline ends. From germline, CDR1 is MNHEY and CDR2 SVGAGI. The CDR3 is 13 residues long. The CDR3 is CASSYEGVHEQYF. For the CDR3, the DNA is TGTGCCAGCAGTTATGAGGGCGTCCACGAGCAGTACTTC.

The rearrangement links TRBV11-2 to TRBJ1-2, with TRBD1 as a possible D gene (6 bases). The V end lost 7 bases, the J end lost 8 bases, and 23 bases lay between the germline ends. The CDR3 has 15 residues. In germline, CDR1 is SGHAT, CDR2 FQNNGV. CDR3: CASNLLTGLLDGYTF. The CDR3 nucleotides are TGTGCCAGCAACCTACTGACAGGATTATTAGACGGCTACACCTTC.

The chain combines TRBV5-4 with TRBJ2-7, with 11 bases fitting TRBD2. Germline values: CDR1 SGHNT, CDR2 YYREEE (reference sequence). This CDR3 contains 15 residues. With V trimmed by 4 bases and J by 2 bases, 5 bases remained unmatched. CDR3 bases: TGTGCCAGCAGCCGAGGGACTAGCGGAACCTACGAGCAGTACTTC. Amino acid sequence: CASSRGTSGTYEQYF.

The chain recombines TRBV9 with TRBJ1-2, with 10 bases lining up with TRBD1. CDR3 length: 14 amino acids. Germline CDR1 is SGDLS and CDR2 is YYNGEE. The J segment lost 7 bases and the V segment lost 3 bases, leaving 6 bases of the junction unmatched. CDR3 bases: TGTGCCAGCAGCGCTAGACAGGGGGCGGGTGGCTACACCTTC. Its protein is CASSARQGAGGYTF.

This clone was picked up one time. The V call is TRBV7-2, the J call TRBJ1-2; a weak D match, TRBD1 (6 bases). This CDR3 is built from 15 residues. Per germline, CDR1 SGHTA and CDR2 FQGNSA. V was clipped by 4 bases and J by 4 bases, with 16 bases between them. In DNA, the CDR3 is TGTGCCAGCAGCTCTTATGACAGGAATATCTATGGCTACACCTTC. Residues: CASSSYDRNIYGYTF.

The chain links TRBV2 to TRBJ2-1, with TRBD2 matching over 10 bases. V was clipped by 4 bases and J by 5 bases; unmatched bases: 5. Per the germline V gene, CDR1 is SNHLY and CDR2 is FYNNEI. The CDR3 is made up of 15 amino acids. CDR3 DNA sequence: TGTGCCAGCAGTGGAGCGGGGGGGCCGCACAATGAGCAGTTCTTC. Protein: CASSGAGGPHNEQFF.

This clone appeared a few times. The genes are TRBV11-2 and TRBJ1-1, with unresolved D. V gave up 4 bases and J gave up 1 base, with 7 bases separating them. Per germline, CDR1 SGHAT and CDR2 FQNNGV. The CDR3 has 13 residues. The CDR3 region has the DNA TGTGCCAGCAGCTCCCCCGGGAACACTGAAGCTTTCTTT. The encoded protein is CASSSPGNTEAFF.

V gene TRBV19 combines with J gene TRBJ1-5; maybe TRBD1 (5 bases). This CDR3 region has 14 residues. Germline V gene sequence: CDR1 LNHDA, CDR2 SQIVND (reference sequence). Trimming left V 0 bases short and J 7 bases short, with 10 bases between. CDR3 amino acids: CASSIDRARQPQHF. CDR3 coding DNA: TGTGCCAGTAGTATAGACAGGGCACGGCAGCCCCAGCATTTT.